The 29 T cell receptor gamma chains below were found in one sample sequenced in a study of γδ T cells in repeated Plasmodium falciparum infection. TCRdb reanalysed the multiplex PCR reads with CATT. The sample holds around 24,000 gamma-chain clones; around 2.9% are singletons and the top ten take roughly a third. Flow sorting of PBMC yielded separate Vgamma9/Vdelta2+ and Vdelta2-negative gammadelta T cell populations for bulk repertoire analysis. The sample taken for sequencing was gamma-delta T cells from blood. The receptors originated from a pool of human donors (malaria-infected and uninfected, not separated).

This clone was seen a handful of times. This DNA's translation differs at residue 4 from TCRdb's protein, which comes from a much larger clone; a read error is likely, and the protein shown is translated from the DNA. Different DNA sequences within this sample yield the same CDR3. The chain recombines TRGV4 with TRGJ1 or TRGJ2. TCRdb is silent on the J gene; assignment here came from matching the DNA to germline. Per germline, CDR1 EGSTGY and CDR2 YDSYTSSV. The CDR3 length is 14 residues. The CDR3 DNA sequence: TGTGCCACCAGGGATGGGCCTGGATATTATAAGAAACTCTTT. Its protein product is CATRDGPGYYKKLF.

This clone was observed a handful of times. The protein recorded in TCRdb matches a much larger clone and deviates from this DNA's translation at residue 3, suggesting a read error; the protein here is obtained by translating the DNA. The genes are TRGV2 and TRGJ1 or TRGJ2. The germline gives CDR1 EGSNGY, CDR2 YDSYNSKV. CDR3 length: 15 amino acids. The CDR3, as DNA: TGTGCCGCCTGGGACGGGCAGTTCGTTTATTATAAGAAACTCTTT. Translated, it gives CAAWDGQFVYYKKLF.

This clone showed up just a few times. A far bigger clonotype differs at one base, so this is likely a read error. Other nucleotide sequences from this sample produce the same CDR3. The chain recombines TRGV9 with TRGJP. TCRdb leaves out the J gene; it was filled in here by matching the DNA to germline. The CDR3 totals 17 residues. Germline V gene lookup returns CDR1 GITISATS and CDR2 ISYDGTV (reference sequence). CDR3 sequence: CALWEGMQELGKKIKVF. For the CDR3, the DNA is TGTGCCTTGTGGGAGGGGATGCAAGAGTTGGGTAAAAAAATCAAGGTATTT.

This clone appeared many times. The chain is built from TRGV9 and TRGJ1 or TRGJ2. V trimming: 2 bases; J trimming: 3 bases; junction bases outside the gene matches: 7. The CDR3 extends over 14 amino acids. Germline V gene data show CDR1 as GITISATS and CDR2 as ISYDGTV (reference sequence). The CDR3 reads CALWEAPIYYKKLF. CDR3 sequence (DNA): TGTGCCTTGTGGGAGGCCCCAATTTATTATAAGAAACTCTTT.

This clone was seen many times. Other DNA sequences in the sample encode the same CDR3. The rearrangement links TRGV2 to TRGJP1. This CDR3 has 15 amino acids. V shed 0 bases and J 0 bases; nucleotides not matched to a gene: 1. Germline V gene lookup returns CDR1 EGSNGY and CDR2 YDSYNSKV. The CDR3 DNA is TGTGCCACCTGGGACGGGCATACCACTGGTTGGTTCAAGATATTT. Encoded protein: CATWDGHTTGWFKIF.

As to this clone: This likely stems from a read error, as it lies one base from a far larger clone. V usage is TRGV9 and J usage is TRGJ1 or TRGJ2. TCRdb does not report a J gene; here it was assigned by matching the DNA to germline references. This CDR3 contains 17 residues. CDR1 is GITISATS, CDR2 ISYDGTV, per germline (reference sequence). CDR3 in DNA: TGTGCCCTGTGGGAGGTGCCGATTAGGGCTCATTATTATAAGAAACTCTTT. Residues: CALWEVPIRAHYYKKLF.

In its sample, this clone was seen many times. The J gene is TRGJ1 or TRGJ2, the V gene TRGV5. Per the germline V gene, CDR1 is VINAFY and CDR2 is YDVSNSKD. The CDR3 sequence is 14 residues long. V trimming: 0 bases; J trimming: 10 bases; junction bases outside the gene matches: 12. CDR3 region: CATWDRQNRLKKLF. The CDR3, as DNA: TGTGCCACCTGGGACAGGCAAAATCGGTTAAAGAAACTCTTT.

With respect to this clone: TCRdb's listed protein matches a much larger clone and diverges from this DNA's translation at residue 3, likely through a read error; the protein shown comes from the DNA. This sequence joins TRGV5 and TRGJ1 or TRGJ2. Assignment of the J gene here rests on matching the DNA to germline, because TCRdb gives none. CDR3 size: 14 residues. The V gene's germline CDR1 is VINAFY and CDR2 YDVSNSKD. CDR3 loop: CAAWDRRVRYKKLF. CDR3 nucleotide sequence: TGTGCCGCCTGGGACAGGCGTGTTAGGTATAAGAAACTCTTT.

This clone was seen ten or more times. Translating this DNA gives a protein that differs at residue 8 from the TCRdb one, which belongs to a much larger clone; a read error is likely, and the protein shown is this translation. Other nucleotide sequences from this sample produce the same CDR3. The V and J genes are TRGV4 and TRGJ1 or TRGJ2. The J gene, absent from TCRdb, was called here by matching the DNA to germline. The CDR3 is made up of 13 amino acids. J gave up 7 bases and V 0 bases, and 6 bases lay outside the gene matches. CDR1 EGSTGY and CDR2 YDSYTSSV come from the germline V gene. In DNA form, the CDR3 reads TGTGCCACCTGGGATGGGCGGGGGTATAAGAAACTCTTT. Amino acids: CATWDGRGYKKLF.

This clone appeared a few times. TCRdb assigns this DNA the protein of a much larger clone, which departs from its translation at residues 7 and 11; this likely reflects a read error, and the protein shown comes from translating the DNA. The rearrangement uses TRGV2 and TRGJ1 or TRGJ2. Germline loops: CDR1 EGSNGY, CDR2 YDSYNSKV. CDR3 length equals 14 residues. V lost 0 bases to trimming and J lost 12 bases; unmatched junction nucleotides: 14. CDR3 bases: TGTGCCACCTGGGACGGGCCCGTCGATTATGGGAAACTCTTT. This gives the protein CATWDGPVDYGKLF.

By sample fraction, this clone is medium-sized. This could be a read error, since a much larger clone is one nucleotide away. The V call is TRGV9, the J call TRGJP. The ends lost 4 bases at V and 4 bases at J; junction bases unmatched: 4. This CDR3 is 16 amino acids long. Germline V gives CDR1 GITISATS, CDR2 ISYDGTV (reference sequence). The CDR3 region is CALWDHQELGKKIKVF. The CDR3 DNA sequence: TGTGCCTTGTGGGACCACCAAGAGTTGGGCAAAAAAATCAAGGTATTT.

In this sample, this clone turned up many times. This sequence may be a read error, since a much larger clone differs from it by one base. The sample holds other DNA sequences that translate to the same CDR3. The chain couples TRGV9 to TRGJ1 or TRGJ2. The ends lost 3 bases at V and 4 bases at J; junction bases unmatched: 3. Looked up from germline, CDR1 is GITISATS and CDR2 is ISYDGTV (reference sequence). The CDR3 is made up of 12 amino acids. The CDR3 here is CALWELYYKKLF. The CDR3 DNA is TGTGCCTTGTGGGAGTTGTATTATAAGAAACTCTTT.

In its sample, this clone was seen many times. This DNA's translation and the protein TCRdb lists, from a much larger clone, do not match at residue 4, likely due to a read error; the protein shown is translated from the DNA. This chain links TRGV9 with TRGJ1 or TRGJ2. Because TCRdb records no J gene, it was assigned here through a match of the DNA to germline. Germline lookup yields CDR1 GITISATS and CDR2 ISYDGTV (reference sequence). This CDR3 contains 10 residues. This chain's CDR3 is CALREVGKLF. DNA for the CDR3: TGTGCCTTGCGGGAGGTGGGGAAACTCTTT.

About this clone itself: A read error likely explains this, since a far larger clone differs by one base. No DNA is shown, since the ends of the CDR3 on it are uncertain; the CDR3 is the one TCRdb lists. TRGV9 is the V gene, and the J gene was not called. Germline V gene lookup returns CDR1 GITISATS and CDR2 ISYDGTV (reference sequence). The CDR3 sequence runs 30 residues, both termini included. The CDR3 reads CALWEQGLRNSLAVEQHLLSQVSIGRIQHF.

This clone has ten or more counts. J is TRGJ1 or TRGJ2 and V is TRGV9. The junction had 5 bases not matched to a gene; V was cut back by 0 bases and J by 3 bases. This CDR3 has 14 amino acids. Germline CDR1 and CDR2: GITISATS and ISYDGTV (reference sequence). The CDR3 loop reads CALWEVQSYYKKLF. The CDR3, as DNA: TGTGCCTTGTGGGAGGTGCAGAGTTATTATAAGAAACTCTTT.

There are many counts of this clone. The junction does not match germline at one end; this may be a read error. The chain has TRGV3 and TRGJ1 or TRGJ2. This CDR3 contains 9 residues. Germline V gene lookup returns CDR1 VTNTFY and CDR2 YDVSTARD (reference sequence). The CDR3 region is CATWDRKTF. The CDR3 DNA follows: TGTGCCACCTGGGACAGGAAAACTTTT.

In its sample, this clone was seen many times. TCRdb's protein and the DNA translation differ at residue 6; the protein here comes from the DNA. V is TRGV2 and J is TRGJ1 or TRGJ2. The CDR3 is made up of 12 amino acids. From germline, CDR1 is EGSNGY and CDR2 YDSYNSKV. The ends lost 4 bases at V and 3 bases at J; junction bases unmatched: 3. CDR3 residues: CATWEPYYKKLF. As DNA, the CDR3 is TGTGCCACCTGGGAACCTTATTATAAGAAACTCTTT.

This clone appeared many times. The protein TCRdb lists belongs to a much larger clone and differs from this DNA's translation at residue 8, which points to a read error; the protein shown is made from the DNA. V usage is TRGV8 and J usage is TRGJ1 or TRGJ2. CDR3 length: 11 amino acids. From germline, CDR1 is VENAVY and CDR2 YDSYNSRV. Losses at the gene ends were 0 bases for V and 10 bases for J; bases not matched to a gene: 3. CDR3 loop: CATWDRKKKLF. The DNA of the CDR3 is TGTGCCACCTGGGATAGGAAGAAGAAACTCTTT.

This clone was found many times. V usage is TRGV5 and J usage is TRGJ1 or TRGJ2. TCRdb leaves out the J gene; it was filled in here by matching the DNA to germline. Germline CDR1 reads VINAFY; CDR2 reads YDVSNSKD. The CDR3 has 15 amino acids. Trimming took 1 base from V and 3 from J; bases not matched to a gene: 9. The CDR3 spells CATWDSPTFYYKKLF. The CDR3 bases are TGTGCCACCTGGGACAGCCCCACCTTTTATTATAAGAAACTCTTT.

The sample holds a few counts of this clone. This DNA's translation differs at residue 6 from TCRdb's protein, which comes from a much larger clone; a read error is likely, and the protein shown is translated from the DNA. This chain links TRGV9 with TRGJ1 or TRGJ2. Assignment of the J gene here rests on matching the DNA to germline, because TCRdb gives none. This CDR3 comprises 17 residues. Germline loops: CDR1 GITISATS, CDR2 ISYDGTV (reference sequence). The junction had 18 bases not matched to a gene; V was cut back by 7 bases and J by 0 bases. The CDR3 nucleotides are TGTGCCTTGTGTCTCTACAACCGACAACCGAATTATTATAAGAAACTCTTT. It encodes CALCLYNRQPNYYKKLF.

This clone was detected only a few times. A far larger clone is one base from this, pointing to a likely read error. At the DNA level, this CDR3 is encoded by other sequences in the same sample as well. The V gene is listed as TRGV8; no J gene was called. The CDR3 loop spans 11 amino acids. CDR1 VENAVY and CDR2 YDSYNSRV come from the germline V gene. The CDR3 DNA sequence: TGTGCCACCTGGGATAGTGATAAAAAACTCTTT. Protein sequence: CATWDSDKKLF.

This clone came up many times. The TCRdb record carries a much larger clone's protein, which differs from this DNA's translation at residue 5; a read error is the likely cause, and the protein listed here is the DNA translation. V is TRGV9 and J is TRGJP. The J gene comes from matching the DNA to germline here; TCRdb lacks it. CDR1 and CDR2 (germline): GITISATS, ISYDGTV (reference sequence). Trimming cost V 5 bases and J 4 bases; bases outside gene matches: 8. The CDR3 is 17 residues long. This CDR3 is CALWGSPQELGKKIKVF. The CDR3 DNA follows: TGTGCCTTGTGGGGGTCCCCCCAAGAGTTGGGCAAAAAAATCAAGGTATTT.

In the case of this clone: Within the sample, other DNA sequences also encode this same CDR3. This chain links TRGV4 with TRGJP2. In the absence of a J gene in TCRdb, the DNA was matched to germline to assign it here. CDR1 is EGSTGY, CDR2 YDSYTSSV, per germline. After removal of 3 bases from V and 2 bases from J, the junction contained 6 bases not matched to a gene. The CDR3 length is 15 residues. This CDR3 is CATWDRRSSDWIKTF. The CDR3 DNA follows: TGTGCCACCTGGGATAGACGAAGTAGTGATTGGATCAAGACGTTT.

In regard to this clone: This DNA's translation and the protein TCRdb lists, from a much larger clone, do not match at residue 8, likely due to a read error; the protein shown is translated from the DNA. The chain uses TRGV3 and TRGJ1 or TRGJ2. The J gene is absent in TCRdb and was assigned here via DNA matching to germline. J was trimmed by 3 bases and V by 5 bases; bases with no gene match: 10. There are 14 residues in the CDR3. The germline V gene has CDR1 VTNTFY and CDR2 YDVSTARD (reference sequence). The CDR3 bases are TGTGCCACCTGGGTCCCCCGGGTTTATTATAAGAAACTCTTT. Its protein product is CATWVPRVYYKKLF.

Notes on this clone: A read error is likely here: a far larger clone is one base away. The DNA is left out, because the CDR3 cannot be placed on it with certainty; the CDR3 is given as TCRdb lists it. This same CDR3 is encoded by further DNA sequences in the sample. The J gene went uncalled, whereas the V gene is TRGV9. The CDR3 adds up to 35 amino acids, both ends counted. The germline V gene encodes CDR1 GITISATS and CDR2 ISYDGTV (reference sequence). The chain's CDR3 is CALWEARADRIIIRNSLAVEQHLLSQVSIGRIQHF.

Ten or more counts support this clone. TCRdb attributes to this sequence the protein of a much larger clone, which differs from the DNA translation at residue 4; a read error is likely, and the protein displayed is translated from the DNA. The CDR3: CALRELKYYKKLF. The CDR3 coding sequence is TGTGCCTTGCGGGAGCTAAAGTATTATAAGAAACTCTTT. The chain couples TRGV9 to TRGJ1 or TRGJ2. The J gene was not available in TCRdb and was assigned here by matching the DNA to germline segments. Germline loops: CDR1 GITISATS, CDR2 ISYDGTV (reference sequence). There are 13 residues in the CDR3.

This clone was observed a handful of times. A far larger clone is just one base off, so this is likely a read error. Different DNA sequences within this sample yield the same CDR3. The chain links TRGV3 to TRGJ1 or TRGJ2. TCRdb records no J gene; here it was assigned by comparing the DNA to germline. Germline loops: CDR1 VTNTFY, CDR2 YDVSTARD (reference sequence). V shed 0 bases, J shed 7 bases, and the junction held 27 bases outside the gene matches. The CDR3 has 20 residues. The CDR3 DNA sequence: TGTGCCACCTGGGACAGGACAATCGGGAGGTGCACCCATTATGACTATAAGAAACTCTTT. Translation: CATWDRTIGRCTHYDYKKLF.

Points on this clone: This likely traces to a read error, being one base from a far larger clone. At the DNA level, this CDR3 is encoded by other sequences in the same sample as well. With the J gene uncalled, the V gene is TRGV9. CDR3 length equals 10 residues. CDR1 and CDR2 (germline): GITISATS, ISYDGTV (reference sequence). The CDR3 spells CALWEVGKLF. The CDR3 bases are TGTGCCTTGTGGGAGGTGGGAAAACTCTTT.

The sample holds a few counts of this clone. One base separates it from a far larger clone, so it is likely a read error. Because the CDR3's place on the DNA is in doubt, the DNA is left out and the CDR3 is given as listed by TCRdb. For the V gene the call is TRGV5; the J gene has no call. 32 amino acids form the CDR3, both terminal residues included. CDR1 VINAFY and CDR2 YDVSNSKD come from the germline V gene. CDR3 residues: CATWDRLGIIRNSLAVEQHLLSQVSIGRIQHF.